This TCR beta chain was profiled in a study of monozygotic twins with inflammatory bowel disease. cDNA for TCRalpha and TCRbeta was amplified by nested PCRs of roughly 17 then about 10 cycles. For each CDR3 protein, TCRdb gives one entry from its re-call of the 5' RACE reads, without DNA. The sample includes about 440,000 distinct CDR3 sequences. Looked up from germline, CDR1 is SGHRS and CDR2 is YFSETQ. CDR3 length equals 15 residues. This sequence was found in a human donor with ulcerative colitis or Crohn's disease, or a healthy co-twin of an affected twin (not recorded which). J is TRBJ1-5 and V is TRBV5-1; absent DNA, TCRdb's TRBD1 call cannot be checked. The material sequenced was blood. This CDR3 is CASSRTTGENQPQHF.